This T cell receptor beta chain was obtained from a study of T cell changes during pregnancy in multiple sclerosis. Here immunoSEQ multiplex PCR was the method, and the copy in TCRdb shows in-frame clones only, minus some. The repertoire holds fewer than 65,000 clones, with over 85% as singletons. Germline V gene data show CDR1 as SGHVS and CDR2 as FQNEAQ. Trimming removed 1 base at V and 8 bases at J, with 14 bases between. The CDR3 consists of 15 residues. The clonotype was recovered from a female donor in good health, enrolled as a control in a pregnancy study. Sequencing used peripheral blood, obtained in the first trimester of pregnancy. This chain joins TRBV7-8 and TRBJ1-4, with D maybe TRBD1 (5 bases). The CDR3 DNA sequence: TGTGCCAGCAGCTTAGGTGGGGCTAAGGAGGAAAAACTGTTTTTT. This gives the protein CASSLGGAKEEKLFF. The whole variable domain, filled in from reference TRBV7-8 and TRBJ1-4, reads GAGVSQSPRYKVAKRGQDVALRCDPISGHVSLFWYQQALGQGPEFLTYFQNEAQLDKSGLPSDRFFAERPEGSVSTLKIQRTQQEDSAVYLCASSLGGAKEEKLFFGSGTQLSVL.